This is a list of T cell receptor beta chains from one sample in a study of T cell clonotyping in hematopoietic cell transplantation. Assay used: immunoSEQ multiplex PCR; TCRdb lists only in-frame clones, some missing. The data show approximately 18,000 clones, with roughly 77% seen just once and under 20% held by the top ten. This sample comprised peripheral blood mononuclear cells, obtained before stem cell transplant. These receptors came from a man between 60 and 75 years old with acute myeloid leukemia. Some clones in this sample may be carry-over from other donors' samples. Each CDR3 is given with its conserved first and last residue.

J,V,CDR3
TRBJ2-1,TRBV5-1,CASSLGGQGAKENEQFF
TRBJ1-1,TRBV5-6,CASSLPDWGTEAFF
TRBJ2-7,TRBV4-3,CASSQAWGAVSYEQYF
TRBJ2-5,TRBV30,CAWSVLGSRETQYF
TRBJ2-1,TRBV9,CASSYAGELYNEQFF
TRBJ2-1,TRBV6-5,CASSLARHNEQFF
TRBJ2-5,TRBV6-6,CASSRQETQYF
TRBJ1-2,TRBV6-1,CASSELGLQGAGGYTF
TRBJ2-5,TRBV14,CASSYWTSGDQETQYF
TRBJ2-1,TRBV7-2,CASSLVVGTYNEQFF
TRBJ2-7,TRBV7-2,CASSSEGASGAYEQYF